This T cell receptor (beta chain) was identified in a study of cytomegalovirus exposure and HLA in healthy donors (dated by TCRdb to between 2016 and 2019). Broadly, across the study: An earlier analysis of some 600 of the donors reported under 300 Gb of sequence data and 100 million to 120 million unique TCR beta sequences obtained from about 179 million T cells. Approximately 300 gigabases of sequencing data and around 85 million unique TCR sequences made up an early release that covered 640 HLA-typed donors. The genetic ancestry cluster associated with self-reported Caucasian donors included around four fifths of the roughly 400 genotyped donors. The study was designed to test whether signatures of past pathogen exposure could be identified by cataloging public T cell receptors. Using immunosequencing, the study profiled T cell repertoires from around 680 subjects and related those repertoires to cytomegalovirus serostatus. Along with the approximately 670-subject first cohort, a separate validation cohort of more than 90 different subjects was used. To predict cytomegalovirus infection status, the study combined high-throughput TCR immunosequencing, statistical association of individual TCRs with disease status, and machine learning. To study patterns of TCR occurrence, a later analysis re-analyzed previously published TCR beta repertoires from 700 or so donors and added high-resolution HLA genotyping. In the later analysis, no new phenotypic data were used to find candidate immune exposures; instead, reliance was placed on TCR beta sequences and their occurrence across donors. In an earlier analysis of 500 to 650 of the donors, high-throughput TCR beta sequencing was used to judge whether each TCR beta V gene segment behaved as functional or pseudogenic. Donor age, sex, ethnicity and CMV serostatus were collected together with the repertoire data. A later genetic analysis took genome-wide SNP genotypes for about 65% of the 666 donors and used that subset as a discovery cohort. All discovery cohort repertoires had been generated on a single sequencing platform. HLA typing included class I and class II loci at four-digit resolution. Typing coverage differed by locus: A, B, C, DRB1 and DQB1 were typed in roughly 620-630 donors, DQA1 in 500 to 550, DPA1 in around 600, and DPB1 in 472. Four to six DR-DQ haplotypes were handled as single units for association and clustering, since linkage in the cohort was strong. Among several hundred genotyped donors of the cohort, an average of roughly 230,000 unique TCR beta nucleotide sequences was sequenced per donor, of which approximately 19% were non-productive. Broad study findings and their caveats: In a later analysis, several top co-occurrence clusters were reported to appear linked to parvovirus B19, influenza, CMV and Epstein-Barr virus. In a later analysis, some 17,000 TCR beta sequences were associated with specific HLA alleles at a false discovery rate of 0.05. In a later analysis, TCR association rates were found to vary across HLA loci, with the most associated TCRs seen for DRB1 alleles and the fewest for HLA-C alleles. For the cohort, immune exposure information was limited to CMV serostatus. A further reported finding was that TCR beta sequences accurately predicted the HLA-A and HLA-B alleles for most subjects in the first cohort. The classifier was reported to diagnose cytomegalovirus status with high specificity and sensitivity in both the original and validation cohorts. The study listed 150 to 200 TCR beta chains as associated with cytomegalovirus. A later analysis found that HLA-associated TCR beta chains were more clonally expanded and had lower generation probabilities than equally common non-associated chains. Some IMGT-functional V segments, including TRBV6-2 and TRBV6-3, could not be distinguished by the 87-base-pair reads and were therefore excluded. Roughly uniform sequencing depth across donors was assumed in presence/absence analyses, although this assumption may not hold. The sequencing pipeline was judged likely to have produced a cluster of highly shared sequence variants as a technical artifact. It was suggested by the authors that the approach could potentially be generalized to other disease states and immunological phenotypes. In a later genetic analysis, a missense DCLRE1C variant was associated with V-gene and J-gene trimming of TCR beta chains, and the association was replicated in an independent cohort. Because counts were too low, 15 to 20 rarely observed V segments, including chromosome 9 orphons, were excluded from the earlier analysis of some 540 of the donors. Correlated functional status among segregating V segments might be attributable to linkage disequilibrium, but an unknown experimental factor could not be ruled out. Because some donors lacked HLA typing at each locus, the association tests relied only on the typed subset. A later genetic analysis reported fewer N-insertions in productive TCRs among donors in an Asian-associated ancestry cluster than the roughly 700-donor mean. In an earlier analysis of roughly 500 of the donors, most TCR beta V segments appeared in productive rearrangements about 90% or about 30% of the time, broadly matching IMGT annotations. In this cohort, only TCR beta chains were sequenced, and detectable features were limited by the absence of alpha or paired-chain data. In vitro tests confirmed that three of the cytomegalovirus-associated TCR beta chains recognize cytomegalovirus antigens. In a later analysis, most CMV-associated TCR beta chains were found to appear HLA-restricted, with HLA associations seemingly driven largely by CMV exposure. Strong co-occurrence of HLA alleles, especially DR and DQ, made assigning TCR associations to individual alleles difficult. Most TCR sequences were seen in very few donors, while some public TCRs were found in many individuals.

CDR3 length: 16 amino acids, cysteine to phenylalanine. Here the CDR3 DNA is all that survives: 48 bases in frame from base 1. CDR1 and CDR2 are drawn from the germline V gene (reference sequence): MNHEY, SMNVEV. Trimming takes 5 bases off V and 5 bases off J; junction bases not matched to a gene: 10. The cohort comprised approximately 700 healthy bone marrow donors. Cohort members were all nominally healthy when sampled, although unrecorded immune exposures were likely present. The donor was CMV seropositive and belonged to the group of 250 to 300 seropositive cohort members. Each donor provided a peripheral blood sample, and peripheral blood mononuclear cells were used for TCR beta sequencing. Genomic DNA extraction from the blood cell samples was performed with the Qiagen DNeasy Blood Extraction Kit. Worth noting for this clone: The specificity of this receptor is unknown. Within one base of it there is no much larger clone, and no base qualities were kept.

Libraries came from the immunoSEQ multiplex PCR assay. The multiplex PCR relied on a mix of 60 forward primers for TCR Vbeta segments and 13 reverse primers for TCR Jbeta segments. A multiplex PCR assay on genomic DNA amplified the CDR3 region of rearranged TCR beta genes. On the Illumina HiSeq System, the amplified TCR beta libraries were sequenced as 87-base-pair reads. On the study's bioinformatics: Across the 600 to 700 repertoires, a later analysis counted tens of millions of unique TCR beta chains, approximately 12 million of which were shared by at least two donors. To remove PCR and sequencing errors, raw reads were error-corrected and collapsed into unique sequences using a nearest-neighbor algorithm that merged closely related sequences. V, D and J gene segments were assigned by aligning CDR3 sequences to IMGT reference sequences. Each retained sequence needed at least a six-nucleotide match to both a V gene segment and a J gene segment. A rearrangement counted as productive if the CDR3 had no stop codons and remained in frame with V and J, and every other rearrangement counted as non-productive. Following IMGT convention, CDR3 was defined as the stretch from the second conserved V-encoded cysteine up to the conserved J-encoded phenylalanine. The earlier analysis of 587 of the donors excluded any sequence lacking an unambiguous match to a single V gene segment. An earlier analysis of several hundred of the donors classified V segments as functional when productive rearrangements were above 56.7% and as segregating when the standard deviation between donors was above 5%. A statistical classification framework was built for diagnosing cytomegalovirus status from the catalog of TCR beta chain sequences. In a later analysis, TCR nucleotide sequences were compared against IMGT/GENE-DB human TR gene sequences so that V and J genes could be assigned. In a later analysis, CDR3 sequences and most-parsimonious VDJ recombination scenarios were assigned using the TCRdist pipeline. In a later analysis, each TCR beta chain was defined by its CDR3 amino acid sequence together with its V-gene family, and reads lacking a unique V-gene family were excluded. As a way to deal with suspected cross-contamination and a sequencing artifact, a later analysis dropped 640 or so nucleotide sequences that were highly shared and had low generation probability. In a later analysis, a clonal expansion index was calculated for each public chain from normalized within-repertoire ranks of inferred template counts. Generation probabilities in a later analysis came from a VDJ recombination model fitted to out-of-frame rearrangements, and those results were checked against IGoR. In a later analysis, hypergeometric tests were used to score TCR-TCR, TCR-HLA and TCR-CMV co-occurrence, with a repertoire-size bias correction applied to TCR pairs. A later analysis estimated false discovery rates by permuting HLA or CMV assignments 20 times. In a later analysis, co-occurring TCRs were grouped using DBSCAN, and TCRdist sequence similarity was added for clustering within HLA-allele-positive subsets. For co-occurrence clustering, repertoires with fewer than 30,000 or more than 120,000 public chains were excluded, along with 5 or 6 repertoires with anomalous nucleotide sharing. Held by TCRdb, this immuneACCESS table contains in-frame sequences only and omits some clones. Under half of the omission traces to an unresolved V gene where checked; the cause of the rest is unknown. V, J and clone size were drawn from that table, and D and trimming were deduced from the DNA. The sample table records 150,000 to 200,000 clones; roughly 87% of these occur just once. The top ten clones comprise around 1.5% of the sample.

This clonotype originated in a girl between 10 and 17 years old in good health and CMV-seropositive. The chain is assembled from TRBV27 and TRBJ2-1; TRBD2 lines up with 9 middle nucleotides. The material sequenced was PBMCs. This receptor carries the CDR3 CASSLALAGMHNEQFF. The sequenced DNA: TGTGCCAGCAGTCTCGCCCTAGCGGGAATGCACAATGAGCAGTTCTTC.